The entry below gives a single TCR beta chain sequence along with its context. Its specificity is unknown. This specimen comes from a study of post-analysis software for immune sequencing data. Study summary: Several disease courses (relapsing-remitting, secondary progressive and progressive-relapsing) of multiple sclerosis were included.

Points from the study as a whole: Controls showed significantly higher normalized Chao1 diversity than did multiple sclerosis patients. Comparison of patients with controls showed 4 to 6 TRBV segments more frequent in patients, TRBV5-6, TRBV5-1 and TRBV20-1 among them.

The library was made from cDNA and included unique molecular identifiers. MiXCR, run by TCRdb on the PCR reads, gives a single entry per CDR3 protein. The sample lists some 690,000 distinct CDR3 sequences, approximately 30% occurring once. V trimming: 5 bases; J trimming: 4 bases; junction bases outside the gene matches: 4. Looked up from germline, CDR1 is LGHDT and CDR2 is YNNKEL (reference sequence). The CDR3 loop spans 14 amino acids. What was sequenced was blood. The chain joins TRBV3-1 to TRBJ1-1; 10 bases are a match to TRBD1. The TCR comes from a girl under 18 with multiple sclerosis. The CDR3 DNA reads as TGTGCCAGCAGCATGGACAGGGGGGTCACTGAAGCTTTCTTT. The encoded protein is CASSMDRGVTEAFF.